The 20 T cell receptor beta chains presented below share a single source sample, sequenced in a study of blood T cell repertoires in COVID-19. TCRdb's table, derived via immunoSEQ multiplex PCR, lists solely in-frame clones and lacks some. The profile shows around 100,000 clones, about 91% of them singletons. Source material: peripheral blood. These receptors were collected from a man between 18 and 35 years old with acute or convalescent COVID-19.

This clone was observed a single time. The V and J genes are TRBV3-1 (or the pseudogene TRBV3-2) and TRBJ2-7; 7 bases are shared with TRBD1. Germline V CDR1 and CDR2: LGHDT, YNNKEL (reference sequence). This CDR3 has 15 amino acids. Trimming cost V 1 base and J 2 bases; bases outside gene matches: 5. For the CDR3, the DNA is TGTGCCAGCAGCCAAGTAACAGGGGTTCCCTACGAGCAGTACTTC. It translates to CASSQVTGVPYEQYF.

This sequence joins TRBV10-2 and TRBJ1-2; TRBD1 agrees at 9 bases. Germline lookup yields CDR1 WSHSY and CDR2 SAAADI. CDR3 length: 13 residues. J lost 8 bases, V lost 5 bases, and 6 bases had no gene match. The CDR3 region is CASSPGTGSGYTF. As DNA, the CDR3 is TGCGCCAGCAGTCCCGGGACAGGGAGCGGCTACACCTTC.

This CDR3 is CASSPTRRANYGYTF. CDR3 nucleotide sequence: TGTGCCAGCAGTCCGACACGACGAGCTAACTATGGCTACACCTTC. V usage is TRBV27 and J usage is TRBJ1-2; D not resolved. Trimming removed 5 bases at V and 0 bases at J, with 13 bases between. CDR1 is MNHEY and CDR2 is SMNVEV in the germline V gene (reference sequence). The CDR3 covers 15 residues.

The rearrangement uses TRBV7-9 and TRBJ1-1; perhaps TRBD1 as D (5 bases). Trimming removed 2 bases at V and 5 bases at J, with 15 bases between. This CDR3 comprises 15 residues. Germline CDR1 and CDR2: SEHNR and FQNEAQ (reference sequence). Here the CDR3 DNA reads TGTGCCAGCAGCTTATCCCGGGACGCGGGGACTGAAGCTTTCTTT. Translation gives CASSLSRDAGTEAFF.

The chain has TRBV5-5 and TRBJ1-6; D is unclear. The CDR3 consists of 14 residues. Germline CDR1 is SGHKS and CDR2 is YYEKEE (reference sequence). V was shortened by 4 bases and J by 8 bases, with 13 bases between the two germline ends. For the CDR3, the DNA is TGTGCCAGCAGCGCTCAGTGGTCCTATTCACCCCTCCACTTT. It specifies CASSAQWSYSPLHF.

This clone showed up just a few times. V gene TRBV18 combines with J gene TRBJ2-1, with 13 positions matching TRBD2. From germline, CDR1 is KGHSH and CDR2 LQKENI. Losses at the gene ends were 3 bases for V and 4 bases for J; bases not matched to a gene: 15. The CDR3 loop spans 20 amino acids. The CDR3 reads CASSPLTSGGAETQYNEQFF. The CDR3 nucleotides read TGTGCCAGCTCACCGCTTACTAGCGGGGGGGCTGAGACTCAGTACAATGAGCAGTTCTTC. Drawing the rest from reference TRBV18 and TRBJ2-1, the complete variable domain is NAGVMQNPRHLVRRRGQEARLRCSPMKGHSHVYWYRQLPEEGLKFMVYLQKENIIDESGMPKERFSAEFPKEGPSILRIQQVVRGDSAAYFCASSPLTSGGAETQYNEQFFGPGTRLTVL.

CDR3 DNA: TGTGCCAGCAGCCAAGATAGTGAGAACAGGCGTGTAGATACGCAGTATTTT. It yields the protein CASSQDSENRRVDTQYF. This chain uses TRBV14 with TRBJ2-3; tentative D call: TRBD1 (5 bases). The germline CDR1 and CDR2 sequences are SGHDN and FVKESK. The CDR3 has 17 residues. V dropped 0 bases and J dropped 5 bases, with 18 bases sitting between them.

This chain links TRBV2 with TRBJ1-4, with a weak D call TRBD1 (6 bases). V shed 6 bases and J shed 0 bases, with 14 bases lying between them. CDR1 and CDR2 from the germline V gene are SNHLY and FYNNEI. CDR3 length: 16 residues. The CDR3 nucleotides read TGTGCCAGCAGGCATAGGACAGCAGCAACTAATGAAAAACTGTTTTTT. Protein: CASRHRTAATNEKLFF.

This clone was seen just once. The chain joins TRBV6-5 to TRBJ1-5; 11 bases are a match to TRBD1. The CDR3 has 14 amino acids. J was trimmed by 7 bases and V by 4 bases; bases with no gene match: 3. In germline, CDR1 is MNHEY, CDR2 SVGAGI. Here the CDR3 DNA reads TGTGCCAGCAGTTTTGGGACAGGGGGGCAGCCCCAGCATTTT. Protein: CASSFGTGGQPQHF.

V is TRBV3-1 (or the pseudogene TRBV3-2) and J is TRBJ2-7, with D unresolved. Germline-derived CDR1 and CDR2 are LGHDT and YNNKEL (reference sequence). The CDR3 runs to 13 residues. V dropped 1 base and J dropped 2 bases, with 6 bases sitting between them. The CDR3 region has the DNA TGTGCCAGCAGCCAAGCCGCAGCCTACGAGCAGTACTTC. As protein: CASSQAAAYEQYF.

The CDR3 here is CASKVGLRSYGYTF. Written as DNA, the CDR3 is TGCGCCAGCAAAGTCGGACTCCGTAGCTATGGCTACACCTTC. The chain has TRBV10-2 and TRBJ1-2, with unresolved D. The CDR3 contains 14 residues. V lost 7 bases and J lost 4, with 16 bases in between. Per the germline V gene, CDR1 is WSHSY and CDR2 is SAAADI.

In DNA form, the CDR3 reads TGTGCCAGCAGCCGGACTAGCGGTCTCTACAATGAGCAGTTCTTC. Its protein is CASSRTSGLYNEQFF. The gene calls are TRBV25-1 and TRBJ2-1, with 10 bases that match TRBD2. J lost 3 bases, V lost 6 bases, and 5 bases had no gene match. Germline V gene lookup returns CDR1 MGHDK and CDR2 SYGVNS. The CDR3 sequence is 15 residues long.

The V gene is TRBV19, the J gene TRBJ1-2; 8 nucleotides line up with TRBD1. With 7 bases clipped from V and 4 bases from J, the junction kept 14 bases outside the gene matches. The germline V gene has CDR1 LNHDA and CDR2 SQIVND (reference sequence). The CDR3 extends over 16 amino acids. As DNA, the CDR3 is TGTGCCAGTATCCTGAGGGGACAGGCCCACATCTATGGCTACACCTTC. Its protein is CASILRGQAHIYGYTF.

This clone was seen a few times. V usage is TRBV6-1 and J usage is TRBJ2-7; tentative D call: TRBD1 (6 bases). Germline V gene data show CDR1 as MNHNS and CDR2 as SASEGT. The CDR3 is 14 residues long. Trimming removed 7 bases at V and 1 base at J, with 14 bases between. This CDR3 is CASTTGQTSYEQYF. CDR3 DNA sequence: TGTGCCAGCACTACCGGACAGACTTCCTACGAGCAGTACTTC.

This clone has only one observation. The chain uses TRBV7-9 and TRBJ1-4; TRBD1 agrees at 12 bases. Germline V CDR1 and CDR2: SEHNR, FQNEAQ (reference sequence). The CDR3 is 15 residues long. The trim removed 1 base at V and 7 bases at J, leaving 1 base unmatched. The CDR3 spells CASSLGDRGREKLFF. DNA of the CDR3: TGTGCCAGCAGCTTAGGGGACAGGGGGCGTGAAAAACTGTTTTTT.

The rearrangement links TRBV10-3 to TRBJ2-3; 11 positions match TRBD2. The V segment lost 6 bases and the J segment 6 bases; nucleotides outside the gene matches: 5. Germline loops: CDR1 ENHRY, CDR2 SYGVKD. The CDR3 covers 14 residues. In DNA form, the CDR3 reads TGTGCCATCAGAGTAGCGGGGGGGAGTGATACGCAGTATTTT. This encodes CAIRVAGGSDTQYF.

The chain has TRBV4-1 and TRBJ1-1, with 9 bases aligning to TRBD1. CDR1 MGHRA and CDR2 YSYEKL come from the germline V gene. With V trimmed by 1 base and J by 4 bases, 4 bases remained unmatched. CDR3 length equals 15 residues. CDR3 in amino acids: CASSQGDREITEAFF. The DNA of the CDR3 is TGCGCCAGCAGCCAAGGGGACAGGGAAATCACTGAAGCTTTCTTT.

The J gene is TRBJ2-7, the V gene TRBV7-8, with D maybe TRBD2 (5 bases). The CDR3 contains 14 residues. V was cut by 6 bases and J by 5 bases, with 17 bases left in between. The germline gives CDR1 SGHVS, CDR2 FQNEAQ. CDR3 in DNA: TGTGCCAGCAGGACCACCGGGGAAACGGACGAGCAGTACTTC. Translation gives CASRTTGETDEQYF.

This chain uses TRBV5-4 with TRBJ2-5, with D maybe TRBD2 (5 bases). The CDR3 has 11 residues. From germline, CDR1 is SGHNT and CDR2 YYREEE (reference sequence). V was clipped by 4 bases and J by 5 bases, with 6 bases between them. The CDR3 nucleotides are TGTGCCAGCAGCGGCGGGGAGACCCAGTACTTC. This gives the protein CASSGGETQYF.

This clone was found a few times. The CDR3 DNA reads as TGTGCCAGCAGTCTACCATTCTCAGGGGGCGCAGAAGGCTACACCTTC. It encodes CASSLPFSGGAEGYTF. The chain is built from TRBV6-6 and TRBJ1-2; 8 nucleotides match TRBD1. The CDR3 loop spans 16 amino acids. Germline V CDR1 and CDR2: MNHNY, SVGAGI (reference sequence). The J segment lost 8 bases and the V segment lost 5 bases, leaving 16 bases of the junction unmatched.